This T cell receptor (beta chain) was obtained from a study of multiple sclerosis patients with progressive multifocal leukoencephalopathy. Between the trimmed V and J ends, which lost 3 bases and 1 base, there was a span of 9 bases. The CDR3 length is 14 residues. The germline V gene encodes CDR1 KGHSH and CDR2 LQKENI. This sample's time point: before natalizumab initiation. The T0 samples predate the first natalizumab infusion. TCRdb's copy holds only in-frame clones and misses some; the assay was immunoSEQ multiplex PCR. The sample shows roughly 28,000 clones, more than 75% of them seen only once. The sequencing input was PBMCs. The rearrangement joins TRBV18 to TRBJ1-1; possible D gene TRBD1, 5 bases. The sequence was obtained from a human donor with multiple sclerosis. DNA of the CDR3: TGTGCCAGCTCACCGGGGCAGGAGAACACTGAAGCTTTCTTT. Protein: CASSPGQENTEAFF.